A selection of T cell receptor beta chains follows, all from one sample in a study of CD8 T cells in ankylosing spondylitis. TCRdb redid the calling of the 5' RACE reads with MiXCR, one entry per CDR3 protein. The sample contains 100,000 to 150,000 distinct CDR3 sequences, about 15% of which appear only once. Sequencing was performed on blood, either unsorted or a sorted T cell fraction (not recorded which). Receptor source: a male donor with ankylosing spondylitis. Each CDR3 is given with its conserved first and last residue.

j_call v_call cdr3_aa
TRBJ2-7 TRBV4-3 CASSQDRASESYEQYF
TRBJ2-2 TRBV4-2 CASSQDRTPTGELFF
TRBJ2-4 TRBV18 CASSPTAYLAKNIQYF
TRBJ2-6 TRBV2 CASSLQRVVVGANVLTF
TRBJ2-1 TRBV4-1 CASRLAGEGEQFF
TRBJ2-7 TRBV20-1 CSARGGLALYEQYF
TRBJ2-2 TRBV27 CASSQTSGLAGVVTGELFF
TRBJ2-2 TRBV7-6 CASSLTETGELFF
TRBJ2-6 TRBV27 CASSLLTPGANVLTF
TRBJ2-6 TRBV15 CATSRVRDGANVLTF
TRBJ1-1 TRBV12-3/TRBV12-4 CASSSADYRGTTEAFF